Presented here are 29 T cell receptor beta chains from one specimen sequenced in a study of cytomegalovirus exposure and HLA in healthy donors. PCR amplification relied on 60 Vbeta primers (plus 13 Jbeta primers). Method: immunoSEQ multiplex PCR; TCRdb's copy keeps in-frame clones and lacks some. The ten top clones account for 6.5%, within a sample of some 200,000 clones. Specimen: PBMCs. These receptors were collected from a man between 25 and 39 years old in good health and CMV-seronegative.

This rearrangement joins TRBV15 to TRBJ1-1; the D is unclear. Trimming cost V 1 base and J 0 bases, with 15 bases left between them. Germline-derived CDR1 and CDR2 are LNHNV and YYDKDF (reference sequence). CDR3 length: 17 residues. CDR3 sequence (DNA): TGTGCCACCAGCAGAGTTTCAGTCGGAGGAATGAACACTGAAGCTTTCTTT. Translation gives CATSRVSVGGMNTEAFF.

This rearrangement joins TRBV18 to TRBJ2-1; tentative D call: TRBD2 (6 bases). The V end lost 3 bases, the J end lost 8 bases, and 17 bases lay between the germline ends. The CDR3 has 15 residues. CDR1 KGHSH and CDR2 LQKENI come from the germline V gene. CDR3 in amino acids: CASSPGLQFIDEQFF. The CDR3 nucleotides are TGTGCCAGCTCACCGGGACTTCAGTTCATCGATGAGCAGTTCTTC.

This chain connects TRBV7-3 to TRBJ1-5, with TRBD1 matching 7 bases. CDR3 length: 15 residues. J lost 2 bases, V lost 5 bases, and 6 bases had no gene match. The germline V gene has CDR1 SGHTA and CDR2 FQGTGA. The CDR3 bases are TGTGCCAGCAGCCCGCAAACAGGGGGCAATCAGCCCCAGCATTTT. It codes for CASSPQTGGNQPQHF.

The V gene is TRBV27, the J gene TRBJ2-1, with TRBD1 as a possible D gene (6 bases). V lost 8 bases, J lost 6 bases, and 14 bases lay in between. The CDR3 length is 13 residues. Germline CDR1 MNHEY, CDR2 SMNVEV (reference sequence). The CDR3 nucleotides read TGTGCCAGCTACCAGGGGCCAGTCAATGAGCAGTTCTTC. It translates to CASYQGPVNEQFF.

V and J are TRBV9 and TRBJ1-1; TRBD1 is a possible D gene (5 bases). Germline V gene data show CDR1 as SGDLS and CDR2 as YYNGEE. Between the trimmed V and J ends, which lost 6 bases and 4 bases, there was a span of 16 bases. CDR3 size: 14 residues. CDR3 residues: CASTRTPNPTEAFF. CDR3 sequence (DNA): TGTGCCAGCACTCGGACACCCAACCCCACTGAAGCTTTCTTT.

The gene calls are TRBV7-7 and TRBJ2-1, with unresolved D. CDR1 and CDR2 (germline): SSHAT, FNYEAQ (reference sequence). The V and J ends lost 0 bases and 4 bases respectively, with 10 bases between them. The CDR3 consists of 15 residues. The chain's CDR3 is CASSLAVGEYNEQFF. The CDR3 DNA is TGTGCCAGCAGCTTAGCGGTAGGAGAGTACAATGAGCAGTTCTTC.

The chain links TRBV18 to TRBJ1-1; 8 bases match TRBD1. Trimming took 2 bases from V and 5 from J; bases not matched to a gene: 7. This CDR3 is built from 15 residues. Per the germline V gene, CDR1 is KGHSH and CDR2 is LQKENI. CDR3 in amino acids: CASSPSTGEGTEAFF. The DNA for the CDR3 is TGTGCCAGCTCACCATCGACAGGGGAAGGAACTGAAGCTTTCTTT.

The gene calls are TRBV5-1 and TRBJ2-3; no reliable D call. V lost 4 bases and J 3 bases, leaving 18 bases between the germline ends. Germline values: CDR1 SGHRS, CDR2 YFSETQ. The CDR3 consists of 16 residues. The CDR3 is CASSASRSSSTDTQYF. The DNA for the CDR3 is TGCGCCAGCAGCGCCTCTAGGAGTTCGTCGACAGATACGCAGTATTTT.

The chain links TRBV7-2 to TRBJ1-5; 8 bases fit TRBD1. CDR3 length equals 14 residues. J gave up 5 bases and V 5 bases, and 5 bases lay outside the gene matches. Germline values: CDR1 SGHTA, CDR2 FQGNSA. The CDR3: CASSTGQGDQPQHF. The CDR3 DNA is TGTGCCAGCAGCACTGGACAGGGTGATCAGCCCCAGCATTTT.

This rearrangement joins TRBV11-2 to TRBJ2-6, with D unclear. From germline, CDR1 is SGHAT and CDR2 FQNNGV. Trimming removed 7 bases at V and 3 bases at J, with 4 bases between. CDR3 length equals 12 residues. The CDR3: CASTGGANVLTF. The CDR3 DNA follows: TGTGCCAGCACAGGTGGGGCCAACGTCCTGACTTTC.

The J gene is TRBJ2-7, the V gene TRBV6-5, with 11 positions matching TRBD1. The CDR3 runs 16 residues. Germline loops: CDR1 MNHEY, CDR2 SVGAGI. The V and J ends lost 4 bases and 1 base, in that order; junction bases with no gene match: 6. CDR3 DNA sequence: TGTGCCAGCAGTTTCACCGGGACAGGGGGTTCCTACGAGCAGTACTTC. Translated, it gives CASSFTGTGGSYEQYF.

V is TRBV5-8 and J is TRBJ2-7; possibly TRBD1 for D (5 bases). Germline CDR1 and CDR2: SGHTS and YDEGEE. This CDR3 is built from 14 residues. V was clipped by 0 bases and J by 3 bases, with 10 bases between them. The CDR3 loop is CASSLEEQVYEQYF. The DNA for the CDR3 is TGTGCCAGCAGCTTGGAGGAACAGGTCTACGAGCAGTACTTC.

The chain has TRBV5-1 and TRBJ1-1; no firm D call. CDR1 is SGHRS, CDR2 YFSETQ, per germline. The germline V and J ends were trimmed by 4 bases and 4 bases, with 17 bases remaining between them. This CDR3 has 15 amino acids. CDR3 protein: CASSPRAGSGTEAFF. The CDR3 bases are TGCGCCAGCAGCCCCCGTGCGGGGTCAGGCACTGAAGCTTTCTTT.

This sequence joins TRBV10-3 and TRBJ2-7, with no clear D. CDR3 length equals 14 residues. V was cut by 3 bases and J by 4 bases, with 13 bases left in between. Germline V lookup: CDR1 ENHRY, CDR2 SYGVKD. CDR3 sequence: CAISERSSWYEQYF. DNA of the CDR3: TGTGCCATCAGTGAACGGAGTAGCTGGTACGAGCAGTACTTC.

The CDR3 DNA reads as TGTGCCAGCTCCTCCGAGGGGACAGGCCAAGAGACCCAGTACTTC. It yields the protein CASSSEGTGQETQYF. This chain uses TRBV6-5 with TRBJ2-5; 8 nucleotides agree with TRBD1. The V and J ends lost 8 bases and 1 base, in that order; junction bases with no gene match: 9. The CDR3 has 15 amino acids. CDR1 and CDR2 (germline): MNHEY, SVGAGI.

The J gene is TRBJ2-3, the V gene TRBV4-1; maybe TRBD1 (6 bases). Germline values: CDR1 MGHRA, CDR2 YSYEKL. The V end lost 0 bases, the J end lost 2 bases, and 18 bases lay between the germline ends. The CDR3 runs to 18 residues. Here the CDR3 reads CASSQDGLGATLTDTQYF. The CDR3 region has the DNA TGCGCCAGCAGCCAAGACGGTTTGGGGGCTACACTCACAGATACGCAGTATTTT.

This chain links TRBV29-1 with TRBJ1-2; D may be TRBD1 (5 bases). V lost 0 bases to trimming and J lost 3 bases, with 14 bases between them. The germline V gene encodes CDR1 SQVTM and CDR2 ANQGSEA. There are 15 residues in the CDR3. Written as DNA, the CDR3 is TGCAGCGTTGAAGAGACCCCCCAGGGATACTATGGCTACACCTTC. Amino acids: CSVEETPQGYYGYTF.

The chain is built from TRBV5-1 and TRBJ2-7; TRBD2 is a possible D gene (6 bases). This CDR3 is 14 amino acids long. Germline CDR1 reads SGHRS; CDR2 reads YFSETQ. Trimming removed 3 bases from V and 2 bases from J, with 12 bases in between. The CDR3 here is CASSSGLEPYEQYF. The CDR3, as DNA: TGCGCCAGCAGCTCGGGACTGGAACCCTACGAGCAGTACTTC. The complete variable domain, with remaining parts taken from reference TRBV5-1 and TRBJ2-7, reads KAGVTQTPRYLIKTRGQQVTLSCSPISGHRSVSWYQQTPGQGLQFLFEYFSETQRNKGNFPGRFSGRQFSNSRSEMNVSTLELGDSALYLCASSSGLEPYEQYFGPGTRLTVT.

Worth noting for this clone: An end of the junction differs from the germline gene, which may be a read error. V gene TRBV28 combines with J gene TRBJ2-5, with TRBD2 as a possible D gene (5 bases). Germline values: CDR1 MDHEN, CDR2 SYDVKM. CDR3 length: 13 residues. The CDR3 spells CASSWETHSRWHF. The CDR3 bases are TGTGCCAGCAGTTGGGAGACTCACTCCCGGTGGCACTTC.

The chain uses TRBV7-9 and TRBJ1-1, with a possible D match to TRBD1 (6 bases). Deletions cut 10 bases from V and 5 bases from J, with 17 bases between. The germline CDR1 and CDR2 sequences are SEHNR and FQNEAQ (reference sequence). The CDR3 runs to 13 residues. CDR3 sequence: CATGLQGDTEAFF. CDR3 nucleotides: TGTGCCACCGGGCTACAGGGAGATACTGAAGCTTTCTTT.

The chain is built from TRBV19 and TRBJ2-2, with 8 bases fitting TRBD1. Germline V gene lookup returns CDR1 LNHDA and CDR2 SQIVND (reference sequence). This CDR3 is built from 15 residues. Germline trimming cut 6 bases from V and 6 bases from J; bases unmatched to any gene: 9. The CDR3 spells CASSAGQGWPGELFF. The CDR3 DNA sequence: TGTGCCAGTAGCGCCGGACAGGGTTGGCCCGGGGAGCTGTTTTTT.

The chain joins TRBV9 to TRBJ2-1; the D gene is possibly TRBD2 (6 bases). V was trimmed by 4 bases and J by 0 bases, leaving 26 bases between them. In germline, CDR1 is SGDLS, CDR2 YYNGEE. The length of the CDR3 is 20 residues. The CDR3: CASSPPWGKTIGSSYNEQFF. The CDR3 DNA is TGTGCCAGCAGCCCACCATGGGGTAAAACCATCGGGAGCTCCTACAATGAGCAGTTCTTC.

This chain links TRBV29-1 with TRBJ1-2, with D unclear. The CDR3 loop spans 13 amino acids. Trimming removed 7 bases from V and 7 bases from J, with 19 bases in between. Germline assignment: CDR1 SQVTM and CDR2 ANQGSEA. DNA of the CDR3: TGCAGCGCTCCCGTACTCATAGGAGGTGGCTACACCTTC. This encodes CSAPVLIGGGYTF.

The rearrangement joins TRBV29-1 to TRBJ1-2; TRBD1 matches 8 bases. The CDR3 runs to 12 residues. Germline CDR1 reads SQVTM; CDR2 reads ANQGSEA. Trimming took 4 bases from V and 9 from J; bases not matched to a gene: 7. The CDR3 DNA sequence: TGCAGCGTTGGTCCGGGACAGGAGAGCTACACCTTC. Residues: CSVGPGQESYTF.

The chain is built from TRBV30 and TRBJ1-1; D possibly corresponds to TRBD1 (5 bases). There are 11 residues in the CDR3. V was cut by 0 bases and J by 7 bases, with 6 bases left in between. The germline V gene has CDR1 GTSNPN and CDR2 SVGIG (reference sequence). CDR3 residues: CAWSVQVEAFF. The CDR3 coding sequence is TGTGCCTGGAGTGTACAGGTTGAAGCTTTCTTT.

Regarding this clone: No conserved phenylalanine or tryptophan ends this CDR3, so it is likely a read error. The CDR3 DNA reads as TGTGCCAGAGGGGGCGCGGGCACTGAAGCTTTCCTT. This gives the protein CARGGAGTEAFL. The chain recombines TRBV2 with TRBJ1-1; TRBD1 matches 7 bases. V was pared by 9 bases and J by 4 bases, with 5 bases of the junction left unmatched. The CDR3 has 12 amino acids. Looked up from germline, CDR1 is SNHLY and CDR2 is FYNNEI.

The rearrangement uses TRBV12-5 and TRBJ2-2; 9 nucleotides line up with TRBD1. Germline V CDR1 and CDR2: LGHNT, FRNRAP. Trimming took 2 bases from V and 5 from J; bases not matched to a gene: 6. This CDR3 is built from 16 residues. CDR3 loop: CASGLKGQGLTGELFF. The CDR3 coding sequence is TGTGCTAGTGGTTTGAAGGGACAGGGTTTGACCGGGGAGCTGTTTTTT. Combining the CDR3 with reference TRBV12-5 and TRBJ2-2 gives the whole variable domain DARVTQTPRHKVTEMGQEVTMRCQPILGHNTVFWYRQTMMQGLELLAYFRNRAPLDDSGMPKDRFSAEMPDATLATLKIQPSEPRDSAVYFCASGLKGQGLTGELFFGEGSRLTVL.

The rearrangement links TRBV29-1 to TRBJ1-5; D might be TRBD1 (6 bases). V lost 4 bases to trimming and J lost 7 bases, with 14 bases between them. This CDR3 is 13 amino acids long. The germline V gene has CDR1 SQVTM and CDR2 ANQGSEA. CDR3: CSVVQGWGQPQHF. In nucleotides, the CDR3 is TGCAGCGTTGTACAGGGTTGGGGGCAGCCCCAGCATTTT. Together with reference TRBV29-1 and TRBJ1-5, the CDR3 gives the full variable domain: SAVISQKPSRDICQRGTSLTIQCQVDSQVTMMFWYRQQPGQSLTLIATANQGSEATYESGFVIDKFPISRPNLTFSTLTVSNMSPEDSSIYLCSVVQGWGQPQHFGDGTRLSIL.

This chain links TRBV7-2 with TRBJ1-1; tentative D call: TRBD1 (6 bases). The CDR3 is made up of 17 amino acids. The V end lost 5 bases, the J end lost 2 bases, and 21 bases lay between the germline ends. Germline V gene sequence: CDR1 SGHTA, CDR2 FQGNSA. CDR3 DNA: TGTGCCAGCAGCCTCGTCCCCCCTCGGACAGTCAACACTGAAGCTTTCTTT. Protein product: CASSLVPPRTVNTEAFF.